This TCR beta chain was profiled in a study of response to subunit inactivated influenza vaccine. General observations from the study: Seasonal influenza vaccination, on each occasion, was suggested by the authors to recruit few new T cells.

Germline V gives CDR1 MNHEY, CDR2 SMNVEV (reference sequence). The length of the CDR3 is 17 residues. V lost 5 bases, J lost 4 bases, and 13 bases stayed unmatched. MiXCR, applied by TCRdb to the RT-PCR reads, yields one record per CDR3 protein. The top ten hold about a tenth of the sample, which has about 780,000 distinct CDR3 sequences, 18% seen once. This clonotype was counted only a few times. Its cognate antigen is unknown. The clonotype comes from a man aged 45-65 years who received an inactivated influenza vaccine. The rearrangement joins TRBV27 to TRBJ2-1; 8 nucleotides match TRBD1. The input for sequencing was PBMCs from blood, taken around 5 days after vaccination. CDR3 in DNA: TGTGCCAGCAGTCGGACGACAGGGGACACCCTTTACAATGAGCAGTTCTTC. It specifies CASSRTTGDTLYNEQFF.